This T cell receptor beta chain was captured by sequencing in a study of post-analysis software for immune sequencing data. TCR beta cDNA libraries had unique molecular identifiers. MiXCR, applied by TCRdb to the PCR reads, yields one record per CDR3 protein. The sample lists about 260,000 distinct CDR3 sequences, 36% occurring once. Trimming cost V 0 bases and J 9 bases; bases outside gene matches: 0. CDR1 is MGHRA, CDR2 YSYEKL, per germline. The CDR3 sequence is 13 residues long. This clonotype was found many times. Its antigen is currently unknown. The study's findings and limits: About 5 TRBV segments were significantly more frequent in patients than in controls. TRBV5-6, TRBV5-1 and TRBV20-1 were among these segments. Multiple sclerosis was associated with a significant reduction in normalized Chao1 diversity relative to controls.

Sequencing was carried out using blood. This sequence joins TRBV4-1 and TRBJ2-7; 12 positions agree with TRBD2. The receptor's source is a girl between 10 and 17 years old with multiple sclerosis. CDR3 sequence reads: CASSQELAGGQYF. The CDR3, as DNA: TGCGCCAGCAGCCAAGAACTAGCGGGAGGGCAGTACTTC.